The 15 T cell receptor beta chains below all came from one sample that was sequenced in a study of cytomegalovirus exposure and HLA in healthy donors. PCR primers comprised 60 Vbeta and 13 Jbeta primers. Using immunoSEQ multiplex PCR, the repertoire was profiled, and TCRdb retains in-frame clones only, with some absent. The sample records about 110,000 clones, 75% to 85% being singletons. What was sequenced was PBMCs. The receptors were gathered from a man younger than 30 in good health and CMV-seronegative.

V and J are TRBV7-9 and TRBJ2-7; D possibly corresponds to TRBD2 (5 bases). The CDR3 contains 13 residues. The V gene's germline CDR1 is SEHNR and CDR2 FQNEAQ (reference sequence). Trimming left V 4 bases short and J 4 bases short, with 11 bases between. The CDR3 sequence is CASSYRDSYEQYF. CDR3 nucleotides: TGTGCCAGCAGCTACCGGGATTCATACGAGCAGTACTTC.

This rearrangement joins TRBV19 to TRBJ2-2; 7 positions agree with TRBD1. J was trimmed by 0 bases and V by 4 bases; bases with no gene match: 2. The CDR3 consists of 15 residues. Germline values: CDR1 LNHDA, CDR2 SQIVND (reference sequence). CDR3 DNA sequence: TGTGCCAGTAGTACTCAGGGGGCGAACACCGGGGAGCTGTTTTTT. It encodes CASSTQGANTGELFF.

This chain links TRBV7-3 with TRBJ2-1, with 7 bases matching TRBD2. The CDR3 runs 18 residues. Germline V gene lookup returns CDR1 SGHTA and CDR2 FQGTGA. V trimming: 1 base; J trimming: 5 bases; junction bases outside the gene matches: 14. CDR3 bases: TGTGCCAGCAGCTTAATTAATGGTGGCGGGAGAAGAAACAATGAGCAGTTCTTC. Protein product: CASSLINGGGRRNNEQFF.

The CDR3 DNA reads TGTGCCAGCAGCTTAGCGGGAGTACAAGAGACCCAGTACTTC. Translation: CASSLAGVQETQYF. The chain joins TRBV7-8 to TRBJ2-5; TRBD2 might be the D (5 bases). Looked up from germline, CDR1 is SGHVS and CDR2 is FQNEAQ. Between the trimmed V and J ends, which lost 0 bases and 2 bases, there was a span of 7 bases. This CDR3 has 14 amino acids. The variable domain in full, with the rest retrieved from reference TRBV7-8 and TRBJ2-5, is GAGVSQSPRYKVAKRGQDVALRCDPISGHVSLFWYQQALGQGPEFLTYFQNEAQLDKSGLPSDRFFAERPEGSVSTLKIQRTQQEDSAVYLCASSLAGVQETQYFGPGTRLLVL.

The chain combines TRBV9 with TRBJ2-5, with 13 bases fitting TRBD2. Per germline, CDR1 SGDLS and CDR2 YYNGEE. Trimming took 4 bases from V and 4 from J; bases not matched to a gene: 1. The CDR3 totals 14 residues. The CDR3 DNA sequence: TGTGCCAGCAGCCGGACTAGCGGGAGAGAGACCCAGTACTTC. This gives the protein CASSRTSGRETQYF.

This clone is a singleton in its sample. The CDR3 here is CASSPVTGGTPFF. The CDR3 nucleotides are TGTGCCAGCAGTCCGGTTACAGGGGGTACTCCTTTCTTT. This sequence joins TRBV6-5 and TRBJ1-1; 8 nucleotides agree with TRBD1. Germline V gene sequence: CDR1 MNHEY, CDR2 SVGAGI. J was trimmed by 12 bases and V by 5 bases; bases with no gene match: 11. This CDR3 contains 13 residues.

The rearrangement links TRBV7-9 to TRBJ2-3; 14 bases agree with TRBD2. This CDR3 is built from 16 residues. Germline V CDR1 and CDR2: SEHNR, FQNEAQ (reference sequence). V was pared by 3 bases and J by 6 bases, with 5 bases of the junction left unmatched. The CDR3 loop reads CASSFRLAGGNDTQYF. The CDR3 coding sequence is TGTGCCAGCAGCTTCCGACTAGCGGGAGGGAATGATACGCAGTATTTT.

This chain connects TRBV14 to TRBJ1-2; D gene uncertain. This CDR3 has 15 amino acids. Germline CDR1 reads SGHDN; CDR2 reads FVKESK. With 0 bases removed from V and 4 bases from J, the gap between germline ends came to 12 bases. The CDR3 sequence: CASSQEGLSSYGYTF. As DNA, the CDR3 is TGTGCCAGCAGCCAAGAAGGACTTTCTAGCTATGGCTACACCTTC.

The V and J genes are TRBV19 and TRBJ1-1; 8 bases map to TRBD1. Germline V CDR1 and CDR2: LNHDA, SQIVND (reference sequence). This CDR3 is built from 18 residues. The ends lost 2 bases at V and 5 bases at J; junction bases unmatched: 16. For the CDR3, the DNA is TGTGCCAGTAGTATACTTCGAGGAGGGACAGGACAGGATACTGAAGCTTTCTTT. Its protein is CASSILRGGTGQDTEAFF.

This rearrangement joins TRBV11-2 to TRBJ2-7; 7 bases match TRBD2. There are 15 residues in the CDR3. V lost 5 bases to trimming and J lost 2 bases; unmatched junction nucleotides: 9. Per germline, CDR1 SGHAT and CDR2 FQNNGV. CDR3 DNA: TGTGCCAGCAGCCCGCGGGAGTGGGGTACCTACGAGCAGTACTTC. Protein: CASSPREWGTYEQYF.

The chain recombines TRBV9 with TRBJ1-2; D gene unclear. Germline values: CDR1 SGDLS, CDR2 YYNGEE. This CDR3 is 14 amino acids long. Trimming removed 3 bases at V and 4 bases at J, with 13 bases between. The CDR3 protein is CASSASFLFYGYTF. The CDR3 region has the DNA TGTGCCAGCAGCGCCTCGTTCCTCTTCTATGGCTACACCTTC.

J is TRBJ1-2 and V is TRBV9; D is unresolved. The CDR3 contains 15 residues. Trimming cost V 0 bases and J 2 bases, with 11 bases left between them. Germline CDR1 reads SGDLS; CDR2 reads YYNGEE. This chain's CDR3 is CASSVEGRLNYGYTF. CDR3 bases: TGTGCCAGCAGCGTAGAGGGCAGACTAAACTATGGCTACACCTTC.

This clone was detected only once. The chain recombines TRBV2 with TRBJ2-7; tentative D call: TRBD2 (6 bases). In germline, CDR1 is SNHLY, CDR2 FYNNEI. CDR3 length: 14 residues. V was shortened by 4 bases and J by 3 bases, with 13 bases between the two germline ends. In DNA form, the CDR3 reads TGTGCCAGCAGTGTGCGACTAGGCAACTACGAGCAGTACTTC. Protein: CASSVRLGNYEQYF.

The J gene is TRBJ2-5, the V gene TRBV19, with D perhaps TRBD2 (6 bases). With 6 bases removed from V and 2 bases from J, the gap between germline ends came to 16 bases. The V gene's germline CDR1 is LNHDA and CDR2 SQIVND (reference sequence). This CDR3 is built from 15 residues. CDR3 bases: TGTGCCAGTAGCCACAACCTCCTAGCGCAAGAGACCCAGTACTTC. This sequence encodes CASSHNLLAQETQYF.

The chain has TRBV5-8 and TRBJ2-3; no definite D call. From germline, CDR1 is SGHTS and CDR2 YDEGEE. Trimming took off 4 bases at V and 4 bases at J, with 16 bases between the two ends. CDR3 size: 15 residues. CDR3 nucleotides: TGTGCCAGCAGCCTTCAGCCAGCCCGGGCAGATACGCAGTATTTT. Encoded protein: CASSLQPARADTQYF. The variable domain in full, with the rest retrieved from reference TRBV5-8 and TRBJ2-3, is EAGVTQSPTHLIKTRGQQATLRCSPISGHTSVYWYQQALGLGLQFLLWYDEGEERNRGNFPPRFSGRQFPNYSSELNVNALELEDSALYLCASSLQPARADTQYFGPGTRLTVL.